The T cell receptor (beta chain) under discussion was sequenced for a study of T cells in Graves' hyperthyroidism and ophthalmopathy (dated by TCRdb to about 2019). Context from the whole study: Peripheral blood samples were taken at the time of initial diagnosis, prior to any treatment. The approximately 100 discovery patients were divided at random into training and test sets in a 7:3 ratio. According to the paper, TCR Vbeta CDR3 sequencing was carried out on approximately 140 peripheral blood samples, which came from around 43 ophthalmopathy, around 75 hyperthyroidism and some 17 progressor patients. Thyroid tissue and blood T-cell repertoires from six Graves' hyperthyroidism patients were also compared in the study. Whether ophthalmopathy could be predicted prospectively was tested in an independent validation cohort made up of 18 to 20 hyperthyroidism patients plus 17 patients who later progressed to ophthalmopathy. After blood sampling, hyperthyroidism patients were treated with methimazole at a starting dose of 30 mg daily, and ophthalmopathy patients were treated with high-dose intravenous methylprednisolone. TCR V-J signatures able to tell the groups apart were searched for in a discovery cohort of approximately 95 patients, of whom more than 40 had Graves' ophthalmopathy and some 60 had stable Graves' hyperthyroidism. What the study reported, not specific to this receptor: A model built on a 13 V-J signature distinguished ophthalmopathy from stable hyperthyroidism, reaching approximately 89% sensitivity and around 81% specificity in cross-validation and 80%/75% in testing. Most expanded thyroid clonotypes (frequency above 0.001) were also detected in blood, suggesting blood repertoires may reflect thyroid immune responses. Sample size was not statistically predetermined, and investigators were not blinded to group allocation. In validation, the model predicted progression to ophthalmopathy a median of roughly six months before onset, with approximately 68% sensitivity and roughly 77% specificity.

This clonotype came up many times. Its cognate antigen has yet to be identified. Base qualities were left out, and no much larger clone turns up one base away. Stable Graves' hyperthyroidism was defined as the absence of progression to ophthalmopathy over 18 months of follow-up. Hyperthyroidism patients were newly diagnosed, with disease duration under 2 months, and aged 18 to 65 years. The study excluded patients with uncontrolled infections, other autoimmune diseases, pregnancy or lactation. Diagnoses relied on clinical symptoms, serum thyroxine and TRAb, thyroid ultrasound and orbital computed tomography. PBMCs were separated from under 11 ml of fresh peripheral blood using Ficoll-Paque density gradient centrifugation. Total RNA was extracted using Trizol reagent, and RNA quality was assessed on an Agilent 2100 Bioanalyzer. CDR1 and CDR2 (KGHDR, SFDVKD) derive from the germline V gene. The CDR3 measures 16 amino acids from cysteine to phenylalanine. Only the CDR3 region is kept as DNA, spanning 48 bases read in frame from base 1. Unmatched junction bases come to 8, with V trimmed by 4 bases and J by 6 bases.

Amplification of TCR beta CDR3 regions was carried out from RNA transcripts. For the first round of RT-PCR on the TCR CDR3, the HTBI primer set was used together with the Qiagen OneStep RT-PCR kit. A second multiplex PCR round built the libraries, followed by size selection and purification. Paired-end sequencing of the libraries was performed with 100 bp reads on an Illumina HiSeq2000. The published analysis was carried out like this. SOAPnuke was used to process the raw data, removing reads that contained adapters or uncalled bases, had a mean Phred below 15, or lacked an exact match to the constant primer or identifier. High-quality paired reads were merged using COPE v1.2.5, and each unique nucleotide sequence was defined as a clonotype. MiTCR v1.1 was used to align the clonotypes against IMGT TRBV, TRBD and TRBJ reference segments. The analysis was restricted to V-J combinations with a frequency above 0.0001, which together covered 99.2% of the repertoires. A TCS score was defined as the ratio of F50 (clonal expansion) to E x V (chaos), with BLOSUM62-based TCRdist applied between CDR3 peptides within each V-J. Welch's t-statistics and random forest reduced fewer than 600 V-J features to 10 to 15, which were used in a naive Bayes classifier (R e1071). The public reads were reprocessed in TCRdb via fastp at Q25 and MiXCR, keeping in-frame beta chains. Each CDR3 protein appears once, grouped with its most common genes and DNA. The V and J calls and clone size come from TCRdb's table, not from the authors' own analysis. Across this sample there are about 200,000 distinct CDR3 sequences, with roughly a sixth seen only once. The ten biggest clones cover more than 50% of the sample.

The chain joins TRBV24-1 to TRBJ2-1, with 10 bases in between that match TRBD1. The sample taken for sequencing was blood. The receptor was isolated from a woman between 45 and 65 years old with Graves' hyperthyroidism. The DNA sequence is given as TGTGCCACCAGTGACTCTAGACAGGGGGCGCGCAATGAGCAGTTCTTC. Its product reads: CATSDSRQGARNEQFF.